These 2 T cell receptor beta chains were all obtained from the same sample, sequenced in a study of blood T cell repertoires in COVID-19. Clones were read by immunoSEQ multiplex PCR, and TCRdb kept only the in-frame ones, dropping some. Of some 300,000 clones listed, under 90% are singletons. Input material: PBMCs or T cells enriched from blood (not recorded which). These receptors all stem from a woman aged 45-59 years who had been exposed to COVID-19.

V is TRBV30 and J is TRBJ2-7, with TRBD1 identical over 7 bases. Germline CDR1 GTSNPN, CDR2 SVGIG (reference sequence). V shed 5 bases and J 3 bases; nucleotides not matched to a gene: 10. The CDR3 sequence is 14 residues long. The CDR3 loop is CAWGRQGVSYEQYF. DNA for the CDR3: TGTGCCTGGGGAAGACAGGGAGTAAGCTACGAGCAGTACTTC. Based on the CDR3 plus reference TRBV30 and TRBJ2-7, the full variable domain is SQTIHQWPATLVQPVGSPLSLECTVEGTSNPNLYWYRQAAGRGLQLLFYSVGIGQISSEVPQNLSASRPQDRQFILSSKKLLLSDSGFYLCAWGRQGVSYEQYFGPGTRLTVT.

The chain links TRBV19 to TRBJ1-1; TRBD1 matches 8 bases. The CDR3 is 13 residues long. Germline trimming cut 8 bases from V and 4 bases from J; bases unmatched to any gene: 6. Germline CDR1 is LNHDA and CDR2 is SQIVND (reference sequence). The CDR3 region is CASGRQGLTEAFF. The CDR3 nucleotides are TGTGCCAGTGGACGACAGGGGCTCACTGAAGCTTTCTTT.